This TCR beta chain was recovered during a study of T cells in Graves' hyperthyroidism and ophthalmopathy. This CDR3 has 16 residues. The V and J ends lost 1 base and 6 bases, in that order; junction bases with no gene match: 12. Germline assignment: CDR1 DFQATT and CDR2 SNEGSKA (reference sequence). TCR beta CDR3 sequences were amplified from RNA transcripts. The HTBI primer set was used in a first-round RT-PCR of the TCR CDR3. A single record per CDR3 protein comes from TCRdb applying MiXCR to the multiplex PCR reads. The table shows around 420,000 distinct CDR3 sequences, with roughly an eighth occurring only once.

V usage is TRBV20-1 and J usage is TRBJ1-2, with 9 bases matching TRBD1. This clonotype originated in a young woman with Graves' hyperthyroidism. Sequences were obtained from blood. CDR3 in amino acids: CSARASGTGLYNGYTF. As DNA, the CDR3 is TGCAGTGCTAGAGCTTCCGGGACAGGGTTATATAATGGCTACACCTTC.